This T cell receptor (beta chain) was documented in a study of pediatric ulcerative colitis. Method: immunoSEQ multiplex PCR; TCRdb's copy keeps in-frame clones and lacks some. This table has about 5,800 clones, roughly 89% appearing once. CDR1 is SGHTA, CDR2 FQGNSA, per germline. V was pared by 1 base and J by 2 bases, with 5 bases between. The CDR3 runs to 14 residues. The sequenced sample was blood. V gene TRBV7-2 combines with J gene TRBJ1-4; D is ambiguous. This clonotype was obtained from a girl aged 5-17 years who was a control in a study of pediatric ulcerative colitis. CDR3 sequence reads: CASSLVSTNEKLFF. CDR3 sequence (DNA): TGTGCCAGCAGCTTAGTTTCTACTAATGAAAAACTGTTTTTT.